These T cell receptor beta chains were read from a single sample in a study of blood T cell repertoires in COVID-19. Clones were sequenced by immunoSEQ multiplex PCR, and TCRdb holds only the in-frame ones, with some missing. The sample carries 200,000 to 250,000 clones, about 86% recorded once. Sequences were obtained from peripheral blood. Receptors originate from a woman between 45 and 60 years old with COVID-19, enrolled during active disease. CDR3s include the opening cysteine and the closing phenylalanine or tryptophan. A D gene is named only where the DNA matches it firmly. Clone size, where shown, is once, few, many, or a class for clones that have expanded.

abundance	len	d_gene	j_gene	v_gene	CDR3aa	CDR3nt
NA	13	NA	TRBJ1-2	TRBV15	CATSRQENYGYTF	TGTGCCACCAGCCGACAGGAAAACTATGGCTACACCTTC
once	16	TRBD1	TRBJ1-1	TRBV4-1	CASSQDSGGLGTEAFF	TGCGCCAGCAGCCAAGATTCAGGGGGATTGGGCACTGAAGCTTTCTTT
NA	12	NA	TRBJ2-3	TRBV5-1	CASSVATDTQYF	TGCGCCAGCAGCGTAGCCACAGATACGCAGTATTTT
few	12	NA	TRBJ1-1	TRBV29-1	CSVDGGDTEAFF	TGCAGCGTTGACGGAGGGGACACTGAAGCTTTCTTT
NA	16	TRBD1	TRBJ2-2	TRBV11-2	CASSPRGTGNTGELFF	TGTGCCAGCAGCCCAAGAGGGACAGGGAACACCGGGGAGCTGTTTTTT
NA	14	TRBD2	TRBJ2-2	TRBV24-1	CATSDLAGAGELFF	TGTGCCACCAGTGATTTGGCGGGGGCCGGGGAGCTGTTTTTT
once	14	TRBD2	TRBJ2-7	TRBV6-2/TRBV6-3	CASSYALAGDEQYF	TGTGCCAGCAGTTACGCCCTAGCGGGAGACGAGCAGTACTTC
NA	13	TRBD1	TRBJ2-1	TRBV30	CACLTGNYNEQFF	TGTGCCTGCCTGACAGGGAACTACAATGAGCAGTTCTTC
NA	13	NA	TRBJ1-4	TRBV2	CASSDTGIEKLFF	TGTGCCAGCAGTGACACAGGGATTGAAAAACTGTTTTTT
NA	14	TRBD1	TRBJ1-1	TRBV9	CATGTGAMNTEAFF	TGTGCCACCGGGACAGGGGCTATGAACACTGAAGCTTTCTTT
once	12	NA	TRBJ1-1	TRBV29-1	CSVLIYGTEAFF	TGCAGCGTCCTCATCTATGGCACTGAAGCTTTCTTT
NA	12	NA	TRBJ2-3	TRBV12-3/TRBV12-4	CASRGLTDTQYF	TGTGCCAGCCGCGGTCTCACAGATACGCAGTATTTT
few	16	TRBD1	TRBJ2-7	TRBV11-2	CASSAYPGQMLYEQYF	TGTGCCAGCAGCGCATACCCGGGACAGATGCTATACGAGCAGTACTTC
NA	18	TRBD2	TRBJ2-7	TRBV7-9	CASSSWASGGRAPYEQYF	TGTGCCAGCAGCTCTTGGGCTAGCGGGGGGCGCGCTCCCTACGAGCAGTACTTC
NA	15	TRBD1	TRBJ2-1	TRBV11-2	CASNPGDRGANEQFF	TGTGCCAGTAATCCCGGGGACAGGGGTGCGAATGAGCAGTTCTTC
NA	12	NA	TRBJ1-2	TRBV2	CASPKAGYGYTF	TGTGCCAGCCCGAAGGCGGGCTATGGCTACACCTTC
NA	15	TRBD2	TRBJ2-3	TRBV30	CAWSRLAGTSDTQYF	TGTGCCTGGAGTCGACTAGCGGGGACCTCAGATACGCAGTATTTT
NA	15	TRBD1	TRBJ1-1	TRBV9	CASSVGGQGYTEAFF	TGTGCCAGCAGCGTAGGGGGACAGGGCTACACTGAAGCTTTCTTT
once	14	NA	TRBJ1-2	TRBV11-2	CASSLDTGNYGYTF	TGTGCCAGCAGCTTAGACACAGGGAACTATGGCTACACCTTC
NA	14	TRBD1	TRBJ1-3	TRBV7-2	CASSSTGFGNTIYF	TGTGCCAGCAGCTCGACAGGGTTTGGAAACACCATATATTTT
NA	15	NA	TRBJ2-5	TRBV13	CASSCRKVVGETQYF	TGTGCCAGCAGCTGCAGGAAGGTGGTCGGCGAGACCCAGTACTTC
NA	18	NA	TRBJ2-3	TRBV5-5	CASSLAQVLRSLTDTQYF	TGTGCCAGCAGCTTAGCACAGGTACTAAGGTCTCTGACAGATACGCAGTATTTT
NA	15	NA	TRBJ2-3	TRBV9	CASSADGGRSDTQYF	TGTGCCAGCAGCGCCGACGGGGGAAGATCAGATACGCAGTATTTT
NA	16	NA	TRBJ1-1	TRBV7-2	CASSLLPSGANTEAFF	TGTGCCAGCAGCTTACTGCCCTCAGGGGCGAACACTGAAGCTTTCTTT
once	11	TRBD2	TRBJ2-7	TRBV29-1	CSVGGTGEQYF	TGCAGCGTGGGGGGGACGGGGGAGCAGTACTTC
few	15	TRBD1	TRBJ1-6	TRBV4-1	CASSQEGQGSSPLHF	TGCGCCAGCAGCCAAGAAGGACAGGGGAGTTCACCCCTCCACTTT
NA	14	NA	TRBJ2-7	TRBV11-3	CASTLTGSSYEQYF	TGTGCCAGCACCCTGACAGGAAGCTCCTACGAGCAGTACTTC
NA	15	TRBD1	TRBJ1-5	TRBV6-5	CASSPDRGSNQPQHF	TGTGCCAGCAGTCCCGACAGGGGAAGCAATCAGCCCCAGCATTTT
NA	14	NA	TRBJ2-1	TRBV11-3	CASSLEEIRNEQFF	TGTGCCAGCAGCTTAGAAGAGATTAGAAATGAGCAGTTCTTC
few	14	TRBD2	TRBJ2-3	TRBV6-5	CASSTGLVPDTQYF	TGTGCCAGCAGTACGGGACTAGTCCCAGATACGCAGTATTTT
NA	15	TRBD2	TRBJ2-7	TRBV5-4	CASSPERGRSYEQYF	TGTGCCAGCAGCCCCGAGCGGGGGCGCTCCTACGAGCAGTACTTC
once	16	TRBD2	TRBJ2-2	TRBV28	CASSSRGLANTGELFF	TGTGCCAGCAGCTCAAGGGGACTAGCGAACACCGGGGAGCTGTTTTTT
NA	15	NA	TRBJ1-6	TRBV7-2	CASSLEAGHNSPLHF	TGTGCCAGCAGCTTAGAGGCAGGCCATAATTCACCCCTCCACTTT
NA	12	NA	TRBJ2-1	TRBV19	CATTVPGNEQFF	TGTGCCACCACCGTCCCGGGGAATGAGCAGTTCTTC
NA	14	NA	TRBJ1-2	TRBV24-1	CATSDRTDNYGYTF	TGTGCCACCAGTGACCGGACAGATAACTATGGCTACACCTTC
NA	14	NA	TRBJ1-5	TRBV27	CASSAQGPNQPQHF	TGTGCCAGCAGTGCCCAGGGGCCCAATCAGCCCCAGCATTTT
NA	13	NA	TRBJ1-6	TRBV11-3	CASSLTGNSPLHF	TGTGCCAGCAGCTTAACAGGAAATTCACCCCTCCACTTT
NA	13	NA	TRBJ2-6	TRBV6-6	CASTFLGANVLTF	TGTGCCAGCACCTTCCTCGGGGCCAACGTCCTGACTTTC
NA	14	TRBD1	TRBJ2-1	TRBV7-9	CASMTGTGGNEQFF	TGTGCCAGCATGACCGGGACAGGGGGGAATGAGCAGTTCTTC
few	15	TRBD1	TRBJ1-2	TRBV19	CASTLARTGYGGYTF	TGTGCCAGTACCTTGGCCCGGACAGGGTACGGTGGCTACACCTTC
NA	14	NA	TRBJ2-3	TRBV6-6	CASSYSTDSITQYF	TGTGCCAGCAGTTACTCTACGGACTCAATTACGCAGTATTTT
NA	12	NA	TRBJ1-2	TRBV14	CASSHGDLSYTF	TGTGCCAGCAGCCATGGTGACTTGAGCTACACCTTC
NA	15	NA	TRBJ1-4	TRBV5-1	CASSSEGGTNEKLFF	TGCGCCAGCAGCTCAGAGGGAGGGACTAATGAAAAACTGTTTTTT
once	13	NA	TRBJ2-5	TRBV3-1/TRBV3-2	CASSRGPGETQYF	TGTGCCAGCAGCCGAGGTCCAGGGGAGACCCAGTACTTC
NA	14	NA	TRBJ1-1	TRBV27	CASSLLRGSTEAFF	TGTGCCAGCAGTTTACTCAGGGGTAGCACTGAAGCTTTCTTT
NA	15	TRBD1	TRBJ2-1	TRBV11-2	CASSVGQGYYNEQFF	TGTGCCAGCAGCGTCGGACAGGGGTACTACAATGAGCAGTTCTTC
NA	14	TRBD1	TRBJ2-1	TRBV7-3	CASSPDRDRNEQFF	TGTGCCAGCAGCCCAGACAGGGATCGGAATGAGCAGTTCTTC
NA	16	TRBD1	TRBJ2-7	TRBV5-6	CASSAGDRASYGWQYF	TGTGCCAGCAGCGCCGGGGACAGGGCCTCCTACGGTTGGCAGTACTTC
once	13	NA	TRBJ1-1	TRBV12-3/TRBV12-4	CASRQGQGTEAFF	TGTGCCAGCAGACAGGGCCAGGGGACTGAAGCTTTCTTT
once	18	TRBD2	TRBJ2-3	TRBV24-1	CATSDPTSGGAPEDTQYF	TGTGCCACCAGTGATCCTACTAGCGGGGGGGCCCCTGAAGATACGCAGTATTTT
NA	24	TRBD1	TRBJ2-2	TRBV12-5	CASGLPTPARPGQGRIANTGELFF	TGTGCTAGTGGTTTGCCAACCCCCGCCCGGCCGGGACAGGGGAGGATCGCGAACACCGGGGAGCTGTTTTTT